One sample yielded the 19 T cell receptor beta chains listed below, sequenced in a study of blood T cell repertoires in COVID-19. Using immunoSEQ multiplex PCR, the repertoire was profiled, and TCRdb retains in-frame clones only, with some absent. The sample holds 70,000 to 90,000 clones, 86% seen once. The sample consisted of peripheral blood. These receptor sequences come from a man between 45 and 60 years old with active COVID-19.

The gene calls are TRBV9 and TRBJ2-7; TRBD1 agrees at 7 bases. V was clipped by 3 bases and J by 2 bases; unmatched bases: 2. Germline V gene sequence: CDR1 SGDLS, CDR2 YYNGEE. This CDR3 has 13 residues. The CDR3 bases are TGTGCCAGCAGCGGGGGACAGACCTACGAGCAGTACTTC. It encodes CASSGGQTYEQYF.

The chain joins TRBV7-2 to TRBJ2-2; weak D call: TRBD2 (6 bases). Germline V lookup: CDR1 SGHTA, CDR2 FQGNSA. V was pared by 5 bases and J by 5 bases, with 15 bases between. This CDR3 has 15 residues. CDR3 sequence: CASSKLGLRTGELFF. In DNA form, the CDR3 reads TGTGCCAGCAGCAAACTGGGACTCCGAACCGGGGAGCTGTTTTTT. The full variable domain, its missing parts supplied by reference TRBV7-2 and TRBJ2-2, is GAGVSQSPSNKVTEKGKDVELRCDPISGHTALYWYRQSLGQGLEFLIYFQGNSAPDKSGLPSDRFSAERTGGSVSTLTIQRTQQEDSAVYLCASSKLGLRTGELFFGEGSRLTVL.

The V call is TRBV15, the J call TRBJ2-6; 8 bases are a match to TRBD1. J gave up 1 base and V 9 bases, and 2 bases lay outside the gene matches. Looked up from germline, CDR1 is LNHNV and CDR2 is YYDKDF (reference sequence). CDR3 length equals 14 residues. The CDR3 here is CATRTGSGANVLTF. The CDR3 coding sequence is TGTGCCACTCGGACAGGGTCTGGGGCCAACGTCCTGACTTTC.

V gene TRBV9 combines with J gene TRBJ2-1; 9 nucleotides match TRBD2. CDR3 length equals 17 residues. Trimming cost V 4 bases and J 0 bases; bases outside gene matches: 8. Germline CDR1 is SGDLS and CDR2 is YYNGEE. CDR3 sequence reads: CASSKFFSGGSYNEQFF. Written as DNA, the CDR3 is TGTGCCAGCAGCAAATTCTTTAGCGGGGGCTCCTACAATGAGCAGTTCTTC.

The chain carries TRBV7-8 and TRBJ2-3, with D possibly matching TRBD2 (5 bases). The germline V and J ends were trimmed by 2 bases and 0 bases, with 18 bases remaining between them. The germline CDR1 and CDR2 sequences are SGHVS and FQNEAQ. CDR3 size: 18 residues. CDR3 protein: CASSLRSKRVSSTDTQYF. CDR3 nucleotides: TGTGCCAGCAGCTTACGAAGTAAGAGGGTCTCTAGCACAGATACGCAGTATTTT.

The chain joins TRBV27 to TRBJ1-4, with TRBD1 matching 8 bases. The germline gives CDR1 MNHEY, CDR2 SMNVEV (reference sequence). The CDR3 consists of 18 residues. V was pared by 5 bases and J by 3 bases, with 14 bases of the junction left unmatched. CDR3 nucleotides: TGTGCCAGCAGTCCCGGACAGGGAAGGGGGGAGGCTAATGAAAAACTGTTTTTT. This sequence encodes CASSPGQGRGEANEKLFF.

In this sample, this clone turned up once. The chain employs TRBV5-1 and TRBJ2-5; 14 nucleotides agree with TRBD2. V was pared by 2 bases and J by 2 bases, with 8 bases of the junction left unmatched. Germline loops: CDR1 SGHRS, CDR2 YFSETQ. This CDR3 comprises 18 residues. The CDR3, as DNA: TGCGCCAGCAGCTTAACCGGGACTAGCGGGAGTGGACAAGAGACCCAGTACTTC. Protein sequence: CASSLTGTSGSGQETQYF. Looking up the rest from reference TRBV5-1 and TRBJ2-5 gives the full variable domain: KAGVTQTPRYLIKTRGQQVTLSCSPISGHRSVSWYQQTPGQGLQFLFEYFSETQRNKGNFPGRFSGRQFSNSRSEMNVSTLELGDSALYLCASSLTGTSGSGQETQYFGPGTRLLVL.

This CDR3 reads CASRPGHLNNEQFF. The DNA for the CDR3 is TGCGCCAGCAGGCCGGGACACTTAAACAATGAGCAGTTCTTC. The genes are TRBV5-1 and TRBJ2-1; D may be TRBD1 (6 bases). V dropped 5 bases and J dropped 5 bases, with 14 bases sitting between them. CDR3 length: 14 amino acids. Per germline, CDR1 SGHRS and CDR2 YFSETQ.

CDR3 in DNA: TGTGCCAGCTCCGGGACAGGGAGGGGTCTAGCCAAAAACATTCAGTACTTC. Residues: CASSGTGRGLAKNIQYF. The chain uses TRBV28 and TRBJ2-4, with 9 bases aligning to TRBD1. The CDR3 contains 17 residues. From germline, CDR1 is MDHEN and CDR2 SYDVKM. V was pared by 8 bases and J by 0 bases, with 11 bases of the junction left unmatched.

V gene TRBV27 combines with J gene TRBJ2-3; TRBD1 aligns across 8 bases. The length of the CDR3 is 16 residues. CDR1 and CDR2 (germline): MNHEY, SMNVEV (reference sequence). J gave up 6 bases and V 5 bases, and 13 bases lay outside the gene matches. In DNA form, the CDR3 reads TGTGCCAGCAGTAACCAGGACAGGGTGTGTAGGGATACGCAGTATTTT. This encodes CASSNQDRVCRDTQYF.

This clone showed up many times. The V gene is TRBV27, the J gene TRBJ1-5, with D perhaps matching TRBD1 (5 bases). With 6 bases removed from V and 3 bases from J, the gap between germline ends came to 18 bases. CDR3 length: 16 residues. CDR1 and CDR2 (germline): MNHEY, SMNVEV (reference sequence). This chain's CDR3 is CASRSLGQGLNQPQHF. The DNA for the CDR3 is TGTGCCAGCAGATCGCTCGGGCAGGGCCTCAATCAGCCCCAGCATTTT.

CDR3 region: CASSGLLRGAQGYTF. CDR3 nucleotides: TGTGCCAGCAGTGGCCTTTTGCGGGGCGCTCAGGGCTACACCTTC. The chain joins TRBV5-6 to TRBJ1-2; possibly TRBD1 for D (5 bases). The CDR3 is 15 residues long. V was cut by 5 bases and J by 8 bases, with 22 bases left in between. Germline V gives CDR1 SGHDT, CDR2 YYEEEE.

This clone is a singleton in its sample. The rearrangement links TRBV4-1 to TRBJ2-5; 8 bases align to TRBD2. The J segment lost 5 bases and the V segment lost 4 bases, leaving 12 bases of the junction unmatched. Germline V lookup: CDR1 MGHRA, CDR2 YSYEKL. The CDR3 is 16 amino acids. This CDR3 is CASSPPSGREEETQYF. In DNA, the CDR3 is TGCGCCAGCAGCCCTCCGTCGGGGCGGGAGGAGGAGACCCAGTACTTC.

This clone was counted between two and nine times. V usage is TRBV19 and J usage is TRBJ1-6, with 7 bases that match TRBD1. The germline CDR1 and CDR2 sequences are LNHDA and SQIVND (reference sequence). V lost 4 bases to trimming and J lost 0 bases; unmatched junction nucleotides: 6. This CDR3 has 17 residues. In nucleotides, the CDR3 is TGTGCCAGTAGTACCGACAGGGTCGGCTCCTATAATTCACCCCTCCACTTT. Its protein is CASSTDRVGSYNSPLHF.

The V call is TRBV6-5, the J call TRBJ2-1; D may be TRBD1 (5 bases). The CDR3 loop spans 16 amino acids. V was clipped by 4 bases and J by 7 bases, with 20 bases between them. Germline CDR1 reads MNHEY; CDR2 reads SVGAGI. In nucleotides, the CDR3 is TGTGCCAGCAGTTCCCGAGCCGCCAGGGTTGATAATGAGCAGTTCTTC. Translated: CASSSRAARVDNEQFF.

The genes are TRBV5-1 and TRBJ2-3; the D gene is possibly TRBD1 (7 bases). CDR1 and CDR2 (germline): SGHRS, YFSETQ. This CDR3 is built from 15 residues. The V end was cut by 1 base, the J end by 3 bases, with 12 bases between. CDR3 residues: CASSLRGRGTDTQYF. In nucleotides, the CDR3 is TGCGCCAGCAGCTTGAGGGGGCGGGGAACAGATACGCAGTATTTT. Variable domain in full (rest from reference TRBV5-1 and TRBJ2-3): KAGVTQTPRYLIKTRGQQVTLSCSPISGHRSVSWYQQTPGQGLQFLFEYFSETQRNKGNFPGRFSGRQFSNSRSEMNVSTLELGDSALYLCASSLRGRGTDTQYFGPGTRLTVL.

The rearrangement joins TRBV6-2 or TRBV6-3 to TRBJ1-2, with TRBD1 as a possible D gene (5 bases). Trimming took off 2 bases at V and 3 bases at J, with 16 bases between the two ends. The CDR3 consists of 16 residues. Germline loops: CDR1 MNHEY, CDR2 SVGEGT. The CDR3 protein is CASSYPLTASHYGYTF. In DNA form, the CDR3 reads TGTGCCAGCAGTTACCCCCTGACAGCAAGTCACTATGGCTACACCTTC.

The chain links TRBV3-1 (or the pseudogene TRBV3-2) to TRBJ2-7; 9 bases line up with TRBD2. The CDR3 spans 16 residues. With V trimmed by 4 bases and J by 3 bases, 10 bases remained unmatched. Germline lookup yields CDR1 LGHDT and CDR2 YNNKEL (reference sequence). CDR3: CASSPITSGQSYEQYF. CDR3 bases: TGTGCCAGCAGCCCCATTACTAGCGGGCAAAGCTACGAGCAGTACTTC.

The chain recombines TRBV7-2 with TRBJ2-3, with 9 bases lining up with TRBD2. Trimming cost V 7 bases and J 3 bases; bases outside gene matches: 11. This CDR3 region has 16 residues. Germline V CDR1 and CDR2: SGHTA, FQGNSA. The CDR3 sequence is CASNRPSGELTDTQYF. CDR3 nucleotides: TGTGCCAGCAACCGACCTAGCGGGGAATTAACAGATACGCAGTATTTT.